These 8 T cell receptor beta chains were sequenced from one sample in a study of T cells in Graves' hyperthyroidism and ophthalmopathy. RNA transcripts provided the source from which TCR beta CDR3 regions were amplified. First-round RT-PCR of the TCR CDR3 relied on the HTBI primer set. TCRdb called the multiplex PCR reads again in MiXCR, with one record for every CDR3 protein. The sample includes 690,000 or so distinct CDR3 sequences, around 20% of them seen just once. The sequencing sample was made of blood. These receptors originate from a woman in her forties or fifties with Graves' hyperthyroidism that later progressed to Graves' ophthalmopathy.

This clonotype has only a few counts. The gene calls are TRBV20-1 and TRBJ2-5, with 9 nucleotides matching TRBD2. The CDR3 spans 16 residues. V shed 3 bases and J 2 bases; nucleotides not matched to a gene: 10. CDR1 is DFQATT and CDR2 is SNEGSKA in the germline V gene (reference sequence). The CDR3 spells CSASALERGVQETQYF. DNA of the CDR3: TGCAGTGCTAGTGCCCTAGAGCGGGGGGTTCAAGAGACCCAGTACTTC.

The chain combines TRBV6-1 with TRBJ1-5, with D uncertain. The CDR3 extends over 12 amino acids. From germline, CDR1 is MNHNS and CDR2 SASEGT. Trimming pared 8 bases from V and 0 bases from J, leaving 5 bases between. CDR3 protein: CASHFSNQPQHF. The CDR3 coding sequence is TGTGCCAGCCATTTTAGCAATCAGCCCCAGCATTTT.

The CDR3 here is CAISEPNTEAFF. The DNA of the CDR3 is TGTGCCATCAGTGAGCCTAACACTGAAGCTTTCTTT. The V and J genes are TRBV10-3 and TRBJ1-1; D gene uncertain. V was shortened by 2 bases and J by 2 bases, with 3 bases between the two germline ends. Germline lookup yields CDR1 ENHRY and CDR2 SYGVKD. CDR3 length equals 12 residues.

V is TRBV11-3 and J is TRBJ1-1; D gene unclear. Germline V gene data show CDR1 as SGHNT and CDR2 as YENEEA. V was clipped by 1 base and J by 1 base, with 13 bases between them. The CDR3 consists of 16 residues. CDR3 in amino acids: CASSLAARTPNTEAFF. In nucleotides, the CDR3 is TGTGCCAGCAGCTTAGCTGCAAGAACGCCGAACACTGAAGCTTTCTTT.

CDR3 loop: CASSLVQGQGAPPRGYTF. The CDR3 DNA reads TGTGCCAGCAGCTTAGTTCAAGGCCAGGGGGCCCCACCTCGTGGCTACACCTTC. The chain uses TRBV7-2 and TRBJ1-2; TRBD1 aligns across 8 bases. Per the germline V gene, CDR1 is SGHTA and CDR2 is FQGNSA. The CDR3 consists of 18 residues. V dropped 1 base and J dropped 7; count of bases not matched to a gene: 17.

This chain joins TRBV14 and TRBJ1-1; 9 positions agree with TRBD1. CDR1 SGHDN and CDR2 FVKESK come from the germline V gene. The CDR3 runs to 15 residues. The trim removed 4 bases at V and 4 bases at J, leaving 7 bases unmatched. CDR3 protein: CASSPNRGLGTEAFF. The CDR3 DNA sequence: TGTGCCAGCAGCCCGAACAGGGGGCTGGGCACTGAAGCTTTCTTT. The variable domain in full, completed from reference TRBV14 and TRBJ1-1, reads EAGVTQFPSHSVIEKGQTVTLRCDPISGHDNLYWYRRVMGKEIKFLLHFVKESKQDESGMPNNRFLAERTGGTYSTLKVQPAELEDSGVYFCASSPNRGLGTEAFFGQGTRLTVV.

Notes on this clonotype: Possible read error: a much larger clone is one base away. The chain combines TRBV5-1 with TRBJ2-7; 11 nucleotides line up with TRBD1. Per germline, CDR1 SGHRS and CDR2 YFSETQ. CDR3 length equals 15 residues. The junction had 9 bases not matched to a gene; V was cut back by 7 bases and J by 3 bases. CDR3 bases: TGCGCCAGCGGCACCGGGACAGGGGGAATCTACGAGCAGTACTTC. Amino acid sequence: CASGTGTGGIYEQYF.

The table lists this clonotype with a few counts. The CDR3 DNA sequence: TGTGCCAGCAGCTCCGGGACAGGGGCTGGCACCGGGGAGCTGTTTTTT. It codes for CASSSGTGAGTGELFF. This chain joins TRBV5-6 and TRBJ2-2; 10 nucleotides align to TRBD1. Germline V gives CDR1 SGHDT, CDR2 YYEEEE. CDR3 length: 16 residues. V was pared by 3 bases and J by 4 bases, with 6 bases of the junction left unmatched.